These 7 T cell receptor beta chains were all obtained from the same sample, sequenced in a study of graft-versus-host responses after intestinal transplantation. Repertoires were generated with immunoSEQ multiplex PCR, while TCRdb's copy carries only in-frame clones and drops some. The sample records some 120,000 clones, roughly nine tenths being singletons. Which antigens these TCRs recognize remains unknown. The material sequenced was unstimulated CD4+ T cells sorted from spleen or lymph node cells, taken before intestinal transplant. The source of these receptors is a human donor who received an intestinal transplant.

This chain uses TRBV2 with TRBJ2-1, with 7 bases aligning to TRBD1. The germline V gene has CDR1 SNHLY and CDR2 FYNNEI. Trimming removed 9 bases from V and 1 base from J; junction bases left unmatched: 6. This CDR3 has 14 residues. The CDR3 region is CASMGQLSYNEQFF. The DNA for the CDR3 is TGTGCCAGTATGGGACAGCTTTCCTACAATGAGCAGTTCTTC. The full variable domain, its missing parts supplied by reference TRBV2 and TRBJ2-1, is EPEVTQTPSHQVTQMGQEVILRCVPISNHLYFYWYRQILGQKVEFLVSFYNNEISEKSEIFDDQFSVERPDGSNFTLKIRSTKLEDSAMYFCASMGQLSYNEQFFGPGTRLTVL.

The chain is built from TRBV5-1 and TRBJ2-3; D not resolved. The V and J ends lost 2 bases and 4 bases respectively, with 14 bases between them. The V gene's germline CDR1 is SGHRS and CDR2 YFSETQ. This CDR3 region has 15 residues. This CDR3 reads CASSLYTARSDTQYF. Here the CDR3 DNA reads TGCGCCAGCAGCTTATATACTGCCCGATCAGATACGCAGTATTTT.

This chain joins TRBV7-2 and TRBJ2-1; 10 bases map to TRBD2. This CDR3 has 12 residues. CDR1 SGHTA and CDR2 FQGNSA come from the germline V gene. V shed 3 bases, J shed 13 bases, and the junction held 3 bases outside the gene matches. In DNA, the CDR3 is TGTGCCAGCAGCTTCTTAGCGGGGGGACAGTTCTTC. Residues: CASSFLAGGQFF.

V gene TRBV4-1 combines with J gene TRBJ1-5; 7 bases are a match to TRBD1. Per germline, CDR1 MGHRA and CDR2 YSYEKL. CDR3 length: 16 residues. Trimming cost V 4 bases and J 0 bases; bases outside gene matches: 6. CDR3 loop: CASSRRQGNSNQPQHF. The CDR3 bases are TGCGCCAGCAGCCGCAGACAGGGAAATAGCAATCAGCCCCAGCATTTT.

V is TRBV10-2 and J is TRBJ2-1; D might be TRBD2 (6 bases). Germline CDR1 WSHSY, CDR2 SAAADI. This CDR3 has 17 amino acids. V lost 8 bases, J lost 1 base, and 21 bases lay in between. CDR3 sequence: CASRRGVIAGSYNEQFF. The CDR3 region has the DNA TGCGCCAGCCGTCGTGGGGTTATCGCGGGATCCTACAATGAGCAGTTCTTC.

The gene calls are TRBV28 and TRBJ1-5; D is possibly TRBD1 (6 bases). V was cut by 8 bases and J by 5 bases, with 19 bases left in between. CDR1 is MDHEN, CDR2 SYDVKM, per germline. The CDR3 extends over 15 amino acids. The CDR3 sequence: CASRGAGANYQPQHF. The CDR3 DNA reads TGTGCCAGCCGGGGGGCGGGGGCGAACTATCAGCCCCAGCATTTT.

The chain joins TRBV5-1 to TRBJ2-2, with D uncertain. Trimming left V 4 bases short and J 4 bases short, with 8 bases between. The CDR3 consists of 13 residues. From germline, CDR1 is SGHRS and CDR2 YFSETQ. CDR3 in DNA: TGCGCCAGCAGCCTAAGTCCCACCGGGGAGCTGTTTTTT. Translation gives CASSLSPTGELFF.